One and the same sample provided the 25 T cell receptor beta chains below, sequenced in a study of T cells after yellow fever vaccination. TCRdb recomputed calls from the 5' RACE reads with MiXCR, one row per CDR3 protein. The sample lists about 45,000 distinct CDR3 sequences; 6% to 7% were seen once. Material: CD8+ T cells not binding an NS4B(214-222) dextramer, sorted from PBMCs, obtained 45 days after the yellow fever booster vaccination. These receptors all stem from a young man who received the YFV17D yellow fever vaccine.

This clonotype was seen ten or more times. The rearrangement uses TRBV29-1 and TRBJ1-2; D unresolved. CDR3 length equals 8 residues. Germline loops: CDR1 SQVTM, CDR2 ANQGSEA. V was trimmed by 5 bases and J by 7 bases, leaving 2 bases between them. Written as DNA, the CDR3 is TGCAGCGTTATTGGCTACACCTTC. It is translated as CSVIGYTF.

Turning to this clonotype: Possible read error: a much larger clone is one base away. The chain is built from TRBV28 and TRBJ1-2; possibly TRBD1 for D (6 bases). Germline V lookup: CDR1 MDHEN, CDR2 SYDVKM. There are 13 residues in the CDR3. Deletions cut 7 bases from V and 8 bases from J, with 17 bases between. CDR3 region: CASTIGTRKGYTF. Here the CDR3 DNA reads TGTGCCAGCACTATAGGGACAAGGAAGGGCTACACCTTC.

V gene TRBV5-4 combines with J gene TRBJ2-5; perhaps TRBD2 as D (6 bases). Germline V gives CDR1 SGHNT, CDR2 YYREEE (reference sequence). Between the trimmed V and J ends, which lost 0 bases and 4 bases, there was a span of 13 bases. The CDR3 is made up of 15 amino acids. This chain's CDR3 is CASSLEGGPGETQYF. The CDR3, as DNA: TGTGCCAGCAGCTTGGAGGGAGGACCGGGAGAGACCCAGTACTTC. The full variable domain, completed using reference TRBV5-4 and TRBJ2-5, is ETGVTQSPTHLIKTRGQQVTLRCSSQSGHNTVSWYQQALGQGPQFIFQYYREEENGRGNFPPRFSGLQFPNYSSELNVNALELDDSALYLCASSLEGGPGETQYFGPGTRLLVL.

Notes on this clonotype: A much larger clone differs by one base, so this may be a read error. The CDR3 loop reads CSVEDGGESSYQQYF. The CDR3 DNA sequence: TGCAGCGTTGAAGATGGGGGGGAGAGCTCCTACCAGCAGTACTTC. V usage is TRBV29-1 and J usage is TRBJ2-7; 7 bases align to TRBD2. Germline CDR1 is SQVTM and CDR2 is ANQGSEA. The CDR3 covers 15 residues.

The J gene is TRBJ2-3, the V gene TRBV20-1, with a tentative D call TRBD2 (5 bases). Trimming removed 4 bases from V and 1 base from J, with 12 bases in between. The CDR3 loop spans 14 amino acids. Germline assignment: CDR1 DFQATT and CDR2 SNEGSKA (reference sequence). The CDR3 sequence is CSANGLAGTDTQYF. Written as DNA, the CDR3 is TGCAGTGCTAACGGGCTAGCCGGCACAGATACGCAGTATTTT.

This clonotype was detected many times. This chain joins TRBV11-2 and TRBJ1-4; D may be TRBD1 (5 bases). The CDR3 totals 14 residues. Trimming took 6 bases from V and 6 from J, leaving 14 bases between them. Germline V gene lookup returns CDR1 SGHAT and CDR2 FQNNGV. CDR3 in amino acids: CASSKGASHEKLFF. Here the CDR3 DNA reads TGTGCCAGCAGTAAAGGGGCCTCGCATGAAAAACTGTTTTTT.

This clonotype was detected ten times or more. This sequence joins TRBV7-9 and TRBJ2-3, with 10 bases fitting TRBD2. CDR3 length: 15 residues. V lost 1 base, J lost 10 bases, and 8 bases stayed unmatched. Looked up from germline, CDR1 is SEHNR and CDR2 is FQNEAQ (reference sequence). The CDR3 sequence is CASSLGSSGSEAQYF. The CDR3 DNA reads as TGTGCCAGCAGCTTAGGGTCTAGCGGGAGTGAGGCGCAGTATTTT.

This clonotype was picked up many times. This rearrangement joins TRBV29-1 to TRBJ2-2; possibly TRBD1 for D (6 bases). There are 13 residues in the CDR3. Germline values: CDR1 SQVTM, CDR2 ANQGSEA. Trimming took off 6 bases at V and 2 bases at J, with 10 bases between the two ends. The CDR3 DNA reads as TGCAGCGTCCGGACAGACAACACCGGGGAGCTGTTTTTT. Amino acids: CSVRTDNTGELFF.

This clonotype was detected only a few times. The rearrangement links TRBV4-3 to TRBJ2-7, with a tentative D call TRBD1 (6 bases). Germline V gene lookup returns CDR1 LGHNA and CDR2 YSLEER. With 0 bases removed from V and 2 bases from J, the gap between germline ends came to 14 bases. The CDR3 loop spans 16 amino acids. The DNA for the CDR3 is TGCGCCAGCAGCCAAGATTCTGGAGCAGGGGCCTACGAGCAGTACTTC. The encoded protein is CASSQDSGAGAYEQYF.

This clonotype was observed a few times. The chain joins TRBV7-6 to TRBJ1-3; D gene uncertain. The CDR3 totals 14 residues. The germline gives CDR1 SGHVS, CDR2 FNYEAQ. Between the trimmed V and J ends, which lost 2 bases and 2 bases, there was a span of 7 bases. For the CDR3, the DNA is TGTGCCAGCAGCTTAATAAGCCCTGGAAACACCATATATTTT. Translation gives CASSLISPGNTIYF.

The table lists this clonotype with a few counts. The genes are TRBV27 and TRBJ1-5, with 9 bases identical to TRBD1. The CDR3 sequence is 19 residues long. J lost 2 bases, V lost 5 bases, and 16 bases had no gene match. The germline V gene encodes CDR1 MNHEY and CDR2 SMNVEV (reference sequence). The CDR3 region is CASSHNPGQGLNGNQPQHF. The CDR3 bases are TGTGCCAGCAGTCACAACCCGGGACAGGGCTTGAACGGCAATCAGCCCCAGCATTTT.

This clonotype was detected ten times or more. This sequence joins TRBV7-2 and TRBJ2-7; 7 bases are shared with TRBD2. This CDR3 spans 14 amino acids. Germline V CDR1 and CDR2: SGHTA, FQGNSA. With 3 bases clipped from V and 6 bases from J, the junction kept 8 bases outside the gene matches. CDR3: CASSFSGGSAEQYF. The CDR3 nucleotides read TGTGCCAGCAGCTTTTCGGGAGGATCGGCCGAGCAGTACTTC.

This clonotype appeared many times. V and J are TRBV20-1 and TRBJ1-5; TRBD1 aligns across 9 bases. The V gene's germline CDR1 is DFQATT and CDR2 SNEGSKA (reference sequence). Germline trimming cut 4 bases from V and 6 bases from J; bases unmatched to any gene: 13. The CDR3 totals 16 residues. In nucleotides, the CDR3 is TGCAGTGCTAACATACAGGGGGCCGACGGGGTTCAGCCCCAGCATTTT. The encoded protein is CSANIQGADGVQPQHF.

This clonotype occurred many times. In nucleotides, the CDR3 is TGTGCCAGCAGCCCTCTCCCTAGCGGGTTATCAGATACGCAGTATTTT. It translates to CASSPLPSGLSDTQYF. This chain joins TRBV7-9 and TRBJ2-3, with 8 bases aligning to TRBD2. Germline V gene sequence: CDR1 SEHNR, CDR2 FQNEAQ (reference sequence). The CDR3 runs to 16 residues. The V gene end was trimmed by 5 bases and the J gene end by 4 bases; junction bases not matched to a gene: 11.

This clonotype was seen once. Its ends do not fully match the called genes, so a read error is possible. The CDR3: CVSSYTPRQGDEQYF. CDR3 coding DNA: TGTGTCAGCAGTTACACGCCGAGACAGGGAGACGAGCAGTACTTC. The chain has TRBV6-5 and TRBJ2-7; the match to TRBD1 covers 7 bases. This CDR3 comprises 15 residues. Germline CDR1 reads MNHEY; CDR2 reads SVGAGI.

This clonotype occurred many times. CDR3 sequence: CASSYPVGGVAGAYNEQFF. The CDR3 bases are TGTGCCAGCAGTTACCCCGTCGGGGGTGTAGCGGGAGCCTACAATGAGCAGTTCTTC. The chain uses TRBV6-2 or TRBV6-3 and TRBJ2-1, with 9 bases aligning to TRBD2. This CDR3 has 19 residues. Germline V CDR1 and CDR2: MNHEY, SVGEGT. The J segment lost 2 bases and the V segment lost 2 bases, leaving 13 bases of the junction unmatched.

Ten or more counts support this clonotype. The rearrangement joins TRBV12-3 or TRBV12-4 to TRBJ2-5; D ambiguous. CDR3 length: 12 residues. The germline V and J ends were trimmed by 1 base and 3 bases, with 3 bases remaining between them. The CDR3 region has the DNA TGTGCCAGCAGTTTAGAAGAAGAGACCCAGTACTTC. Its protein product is CASSLEEETQYF.

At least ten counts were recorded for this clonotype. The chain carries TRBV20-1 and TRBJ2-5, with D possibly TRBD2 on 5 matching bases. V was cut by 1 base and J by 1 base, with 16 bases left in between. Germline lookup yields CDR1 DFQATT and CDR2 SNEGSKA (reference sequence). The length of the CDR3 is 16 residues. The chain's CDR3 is CSARGANQRSQETQYF. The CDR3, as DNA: TGCAGTGCTAGAGGGGCTAATCAGCGGAGCCAAGAGACCCAGTACTTC.

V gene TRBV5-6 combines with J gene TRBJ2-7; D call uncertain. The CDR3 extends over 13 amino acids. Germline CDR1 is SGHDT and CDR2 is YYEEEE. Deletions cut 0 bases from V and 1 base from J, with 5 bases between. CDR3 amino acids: CASSLDGSYEQYF. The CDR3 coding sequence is TGTGCCAGCAGCTTGGACGGTTCCTACGAGCAGTACTTC.

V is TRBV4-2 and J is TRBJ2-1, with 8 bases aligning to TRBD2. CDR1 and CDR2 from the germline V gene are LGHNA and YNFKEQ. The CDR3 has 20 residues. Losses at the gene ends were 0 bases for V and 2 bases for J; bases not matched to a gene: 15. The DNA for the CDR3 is TGTGCCAGCAGCCAAGAACCAGCGGGAGAGATCAGCAGGACCTACAATGAGCAGTTCTTC. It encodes CASSQEPAGEISRTYNEQFF.

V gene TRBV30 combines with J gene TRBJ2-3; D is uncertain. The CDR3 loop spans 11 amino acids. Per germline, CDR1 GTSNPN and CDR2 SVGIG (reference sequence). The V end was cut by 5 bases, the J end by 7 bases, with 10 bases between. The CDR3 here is CAWGDGYTQYF. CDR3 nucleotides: TGTGCCTGGGGAGACGGGTATACGCAGTATTTT.

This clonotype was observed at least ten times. The CDR3 here is CAIIQGYLDNEQFF. CDR3 bases: TGTGCCATTATACAGGGTTATCTAGACAATGAGCAGTTCTTC. This chain joins TRBV25-1 and TRBJ2-1; D is perhaps TRBD1 (6 bases). The CDR3 loop spans 14 amino acids. CDR1 is MGHDK, CDR2 SYGVNS, per germline. V lost 10 bases, J lost 5 bases, and 18 bases lay in between.

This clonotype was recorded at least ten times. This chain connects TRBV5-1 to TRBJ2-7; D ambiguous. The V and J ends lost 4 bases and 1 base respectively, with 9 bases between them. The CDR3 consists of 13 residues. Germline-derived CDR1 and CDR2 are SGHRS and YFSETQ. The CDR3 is CASSHTLSYEQYF. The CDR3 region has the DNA TGCGCCAGCAGCCACACCTTGTCCTACGAGCAGTACTTC.

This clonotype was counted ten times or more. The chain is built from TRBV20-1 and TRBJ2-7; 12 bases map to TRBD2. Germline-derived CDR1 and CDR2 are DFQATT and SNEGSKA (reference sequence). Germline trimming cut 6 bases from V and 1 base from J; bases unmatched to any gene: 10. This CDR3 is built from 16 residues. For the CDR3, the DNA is TGCAGTGCCCGAGGGACTAGCGGGCGCTTTTCCTACGAGCAGTACTTC. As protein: CSARGTSGRFSYEQYF.

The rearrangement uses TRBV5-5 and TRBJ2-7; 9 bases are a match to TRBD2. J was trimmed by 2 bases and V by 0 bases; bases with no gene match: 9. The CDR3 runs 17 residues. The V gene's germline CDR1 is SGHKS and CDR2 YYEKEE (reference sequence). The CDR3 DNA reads TGTGCCAGCAGCTTGGAGGTTTGGACTAGCGCCGCCTACGAGCAGTACTTC. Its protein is CASSLEVWTSAAYEQYF.